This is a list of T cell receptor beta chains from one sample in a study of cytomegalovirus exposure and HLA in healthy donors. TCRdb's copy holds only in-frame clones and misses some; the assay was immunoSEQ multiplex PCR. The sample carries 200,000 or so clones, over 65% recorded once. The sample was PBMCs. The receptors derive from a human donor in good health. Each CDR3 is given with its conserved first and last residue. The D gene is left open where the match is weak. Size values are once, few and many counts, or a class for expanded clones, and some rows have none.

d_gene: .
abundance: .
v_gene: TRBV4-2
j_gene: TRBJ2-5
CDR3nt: TGTGCCAGCAGCCAAGCCCCTAGCGACCAAGAGACCCAGTACTTC
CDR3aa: CASSQAPSDQETQYF

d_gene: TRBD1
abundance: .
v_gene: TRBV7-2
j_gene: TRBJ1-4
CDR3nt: TGTGCCAGCAGCCAGGGACAGATGAATGAAAAACTGTTTTTT
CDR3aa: CASSQGQMNEKLFF

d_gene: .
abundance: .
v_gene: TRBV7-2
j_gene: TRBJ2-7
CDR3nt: TGTGCCAGCAGCAAGGACTGGAGCTCCTACGAGCAGTACTTC
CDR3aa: CASSKDWSSYEQYF

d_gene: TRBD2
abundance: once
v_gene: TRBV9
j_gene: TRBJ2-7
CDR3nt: TGTGCCAGCAGCGTCGGGGATAGCGGGTCCTACGAGCAGTACTTC
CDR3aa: CASSVGDSGSYEQYF

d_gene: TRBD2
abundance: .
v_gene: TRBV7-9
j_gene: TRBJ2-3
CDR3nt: TGTGCCAGCAGAAAGCGGGGGAGGGCGGGCACAGATACGCAGTATTTT
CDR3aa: CASRKRGRAGTDTQYF

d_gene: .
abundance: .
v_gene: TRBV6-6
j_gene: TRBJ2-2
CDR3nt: TGTGCCAGCAGTTACTCGAGCGTAAGAACCACCGGGGAGCTGTTTTTT
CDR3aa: CASSYSSVRTTGELFF

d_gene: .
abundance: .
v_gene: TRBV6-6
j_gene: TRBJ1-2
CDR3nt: TGTGCCAGCAGTTACCGGGGACTGGAGGGCTACACCTTC
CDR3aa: CASSYRGLEGYTF

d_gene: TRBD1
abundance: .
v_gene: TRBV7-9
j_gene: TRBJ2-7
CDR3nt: TGTGCCAGCAGCTTTAGCGTCGGACAGGGGCATGGCTACGAGCAGTACTTC
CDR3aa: CASSFSVGQGHGYEQYF

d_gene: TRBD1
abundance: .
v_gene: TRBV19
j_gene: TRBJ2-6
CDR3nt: TGTGCCAGTAGTGTAAACGGACAGGGCTACTCTGGGGCCAACGTCCTGACTTTC
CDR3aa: CASSVNGQGYSGANVLTF

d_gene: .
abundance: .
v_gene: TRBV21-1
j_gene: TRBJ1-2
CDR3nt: TGTGCCAGCAGCAAAGATGGTGTCAGGGGGCGTGACTATGGCTACACCTTC
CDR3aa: CASSKDGVRGRDYGYTF

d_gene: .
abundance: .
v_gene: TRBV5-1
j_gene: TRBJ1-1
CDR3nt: TGCGCCAGCAGCTTGGGGTCTTGGAGGACTGAAGCTTTCTTT
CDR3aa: CASSLGSWRTEAFF